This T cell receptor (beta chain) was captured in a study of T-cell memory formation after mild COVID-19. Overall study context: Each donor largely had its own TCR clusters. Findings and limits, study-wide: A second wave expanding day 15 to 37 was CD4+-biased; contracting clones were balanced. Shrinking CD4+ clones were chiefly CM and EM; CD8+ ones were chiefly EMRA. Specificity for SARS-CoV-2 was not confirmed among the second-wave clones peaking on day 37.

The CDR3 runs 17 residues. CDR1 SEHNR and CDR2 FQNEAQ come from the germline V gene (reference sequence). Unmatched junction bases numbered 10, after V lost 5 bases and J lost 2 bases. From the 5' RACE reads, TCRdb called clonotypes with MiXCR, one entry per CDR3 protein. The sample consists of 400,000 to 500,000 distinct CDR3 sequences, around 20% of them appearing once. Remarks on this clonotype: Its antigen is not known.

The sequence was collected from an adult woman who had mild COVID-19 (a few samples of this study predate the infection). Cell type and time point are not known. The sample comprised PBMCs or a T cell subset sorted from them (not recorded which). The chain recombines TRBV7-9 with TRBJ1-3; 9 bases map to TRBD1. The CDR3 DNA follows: TGTGCCAGCAGCGGACAGGGGCAGACGCTACCTGGAAACACCATATATTTT. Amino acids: CASSGQGQTLPGNTIYF.